This entry is about one T cell receptor beta chain. V was clipped by 4 bases and J by 2 bases; unmatched bases: 7. CDR3 size: 18 residues. Germline CDR1 and CDR2: ENHRY and SYGVKD. CD45RO/CCR7/CD25/CD127/CD95/CD27 staining was used to isolate CD4+ naive, central memory, regulatory and stem cell-like memory cells by sorting. The data stem from a study of beta chain features in type 1 diabetes. Across the whole study: Healthy donors, compared against patients, showed similar age, gender and cell yields. Examined across all samples were 90 million to 130 million sorted cells.

The sequenced template was cDNA made from the entire isolated RNA. TCRdb keeps only in-frame clones here, not all; method: immunoSEQ multiplex PCR. The sample shows about 140,000 clones, 9.5% to 10% of them seen only once. This chain uses TRBV10-3 with TRBJ2-6; TRBD1 matches at 11 bases. Input material: central memory CD4+ T cells from blood. The source is a middle-aged woman in good health. The CDR3, as DNA: TGTGCCATCAGTGGCCGGGACAGGGGGTCTCCTGGGGCCAACGTCCTGACTTTC. Translating it yields CAISGRDRGSPGANVLTF.